What follows is one T cell receptor beta chain and its context. Its matching antigen is unknown. Germline loops: CDR1 SNHLY, CDR2 FYNNEI. The CDR3 is 15 amino acids. No DNA is given; TCRdb re-called the 5' RACE reads and lists each CDR3 protein once. The specimen's table records about 540,000 distinct CDR3 sequences. The record originates from a study of T cells expressing NK-cell markers. Study-wide context: Sorted CD3+CD56+NKG2C+, CD3+CD56+NKG2C- and CD3+CD56-NKG2C+ T-cell subsets were beta-chain profiled. Study-wide points: Dominant NKG2C+ clonotypes accounted for roughly 1.0-7.0% of CD8+ T cells in more than five donors. Among several donors, these clonotypes also ranked first in the CD3+CD56-NKG2C+ fraction.

The rearrangement links TRBV2 to TRBJ2-5. This sequence originates from a man between 18 and 29 years old in good health. Sequences were obtained from blood T cells: a sorted CD56 or NKG2C T cell subset, CD4+ or CD8+ T cells, or bulk PBMC T cells (not recorded which). The CDR3 sequence is CASSEFGRRQETQYF.